The text below deals with one T cell receptor beta chain. The source of the sample is a study of cytomegalovirus exposure and HLA in healthy donors. Study-wide context: Out of approximately 170 million T cells, an earlier analysis found over 100 million unique TCR beta sequences in total.

With V trimmed by 6 bases and J by 1 base, 4 bases remained unmatched. CDR3 length: 14 amino acids. 60 Vbeta and 13 Jbeta primers were used in PCR. The method was immunoSEQ multiplex PCR; TCRdb's version includes in-frame clones alone and lacks a portion of them. The sample includes under 150,000 clones, about 82% of them seen just once. The sample consisted of PBMCs. This chain uses TRBV23-1 with TRBJ2-7; 9 nucleotides align to TRBD2. TRBV23-1 is given ORF status, its function remaining uncertain. The clonotype comes from a boy between 10 and 17 years old in good health and CMV-seronegative. Written as DNA, the CDR3 is TGCGCCAGCAGGCTAGCGGGGAGATCCTACGAGCAGTACTTC. Residues: CASRLAGRSYEQYF.